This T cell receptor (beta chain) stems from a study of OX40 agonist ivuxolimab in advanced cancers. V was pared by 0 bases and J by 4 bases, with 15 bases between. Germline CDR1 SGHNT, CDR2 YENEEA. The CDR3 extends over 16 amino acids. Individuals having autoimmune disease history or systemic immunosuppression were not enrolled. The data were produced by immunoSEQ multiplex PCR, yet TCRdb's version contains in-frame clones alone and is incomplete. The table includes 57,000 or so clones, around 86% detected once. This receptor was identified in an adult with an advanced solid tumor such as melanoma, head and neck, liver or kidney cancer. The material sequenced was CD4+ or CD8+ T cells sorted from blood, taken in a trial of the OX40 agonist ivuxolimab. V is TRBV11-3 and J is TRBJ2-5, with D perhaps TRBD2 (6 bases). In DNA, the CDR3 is TGTGCCAGCAGCTTAGATGGAGGGCTAGAGGGAGAGACCCAGTACTTC. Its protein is CASSLDGGLEGETQYF.